This TCR beta chain was sequenced for a study of shared clonotypes between healthy human individuals. Generated by immunoSEQ multiplex PCR, the TCRdb table keeps only in-frame clones and is missing some. This table holds around 1 million clones, less than 85% found once. Sample: memory CD4+ T cells sorted from blood. Subset meaning: CD45RA-negative fraction. This TCR was sampled from a man between 18 and 29 years old in good health.

This chain's CDR3 is CAISVTGGDTGELFF. For the CDR3, the DNA is TGTGCCATCAGTGTGACAGGGGGCGACACCGGGGAGCTGTTTTTT. The rearrangement joins TRBV10-3 to TRBJ2-2, with TRBD1 identical over 10 bases. This CDR3 spans 15 amino acids. V lost 4 bases, J lost 3 bases, and 2 bases stayed unmatched. CDR1 and CDR2 from the germline V gene are ENHRY and SYGVKD.